Sequencing of this T cell receptor beta chain was carried out in a study of blood T cells in healthy people across ages. Points from the study as a whole: Naive T cell percentage showed a strong correlation with TCR beta diversity. Roughly linear age-related decline in beta diversity appeared, significant by age approximately 40.

Researchers collected 9 to 10 milliliters of peripheral blood from every single donor. Isolation yielded PBMCs, at least 7 million per sample, in every case. A word on this clonotype: Its specificity is unknown.

A J-beta primer mix and a sample-barcoded 5' primer were used in a second PCR of roughly 6 to 12 cycles. TCRdb processed the 5' RACE reads anew with MiXCR; each CDR3 protein has one entry. The table lists fewer than 900,000 distinct CDR3 sequences, roughly 34% of them singletons. There are 11 residues in the CDR3. Per the germline V gene, CDR1 is SNHLY and CDR2 is FYNNEI. V lost 6 bases and J 9 bases, leaving 9 bases between the germline ends. The material sequenced was blood. The gene calls are TRBV2 and TRBJ2-1; no clear D. The source of this sequence is a man aged 18 to 29 in good health. This chain's CDR3 is CASSDWAEQFF. DNA for the CDR3: TGTGCCAGCAGCGACTGGGCTGAGCAGTTCTTC.